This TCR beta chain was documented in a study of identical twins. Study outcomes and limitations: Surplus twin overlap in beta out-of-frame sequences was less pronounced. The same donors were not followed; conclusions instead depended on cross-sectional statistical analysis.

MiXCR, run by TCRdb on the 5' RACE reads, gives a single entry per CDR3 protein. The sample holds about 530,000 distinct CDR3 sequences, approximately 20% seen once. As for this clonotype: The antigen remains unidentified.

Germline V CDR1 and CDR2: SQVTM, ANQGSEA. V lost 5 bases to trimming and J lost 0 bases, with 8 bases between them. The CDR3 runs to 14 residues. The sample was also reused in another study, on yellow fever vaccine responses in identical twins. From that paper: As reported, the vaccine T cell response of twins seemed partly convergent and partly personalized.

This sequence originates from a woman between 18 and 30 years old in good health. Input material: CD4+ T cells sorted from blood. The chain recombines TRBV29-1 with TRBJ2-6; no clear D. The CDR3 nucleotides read TGCAGCGTTAAGGGAATCTCTGGGGCCAACGTCCTGACTTTC. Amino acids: CSVKGISGANVLTF. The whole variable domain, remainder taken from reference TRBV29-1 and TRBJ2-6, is SAVISQKPSRDICQRGTSLTIQCQVDSQVTMMFWYRQQPGQSLTLIATANQGSEATYESGFVIDKFPISRPNLTFSTLTVSNMSPEDSSIYLCSVKGISGANVLTFGAGSRLTVL.